The source of this TCR beta chain is a study of blood T cell repertoires in COVID-19 (TCRdb year 2020). At the level of the whole study: Samples from collaborators originated in the United States, Italy and Spain and spanned both the acute and convalescent phases of COVID-19. The prospective study material was composed of cDNA or gDNA derived from T cells, B-cell-depleted T cells, or PBMCs. Subjects who had been exposed to COVID-19, were actively infected with it, or had recovered from it provided the deeply sampled blood TCRbeta repertoires that made up the dataset. The repertoires were released in a freely available public database meant as a resource for research on the immune response to SARS-CoV-2. The samples were drawn from two sources: the first 160 participants of the ongoing ImmuneRACE study, and 1,000 to 1,500 subjects contributed by 6 global collaborators. Nearly every sample came with metadata listing a de-identified subject ID, COVID-19 status, age in years and sex. Where available, HLA class I and class II types were taken from metadata supplied by the sample provider and were not determined by assay-based typing. The investigation overall reported the following: The amount of clinical and demographic metadata varied by source and participant and was provided uncurated.

To note about this clone: No antigen is known for it. Per-nucleotide qualities are absent, and no much larger clonotype sits a single base away.

TCRbeta CDR3 regions were amplified from genomic DNA by means of the immunoSEQ Assay, a bias-controlled multiplex PCR. On the study's bioinformatics: Nucleated cell counts per sample were estimated from amplification of reference gene primers within the assay. Sequence reads were collapsed and filtered to measure the absolute abundance of every unique TCRbeta CDR3 rearrangement. Productive Simpson clonality was computed per sample as the square root of Simpson's diversity index over productive rearrangements. The immuneACCESS repertoire file appears here via TCRdb, limited to in-frame rearrangements. These files lack a portion of the clones; in checked studies, under half of the deficit traces to unresolved V genes, and the cause of the others is not known. The V and J calls and clone size are taken from that table; D and trimming were inferred from the DNA. The sample records about 270,000 clones, more than 85% of which are singletons. Around 2.8% of the sample lies in the top ten.

In the prospective study, participants were roughly 18 to 95 years old, resided in under 30 geographic areas of the United States, and were enrolled through a virtual design. Cohort assignment in the prospective study relied on participant-reported clinical history from a screening survey and a study questionnaire. Exposed participants were defined as having been in contact with someone with a PCR-confirmed or clinician-diagnosed COVID-19 case within 2 weeks of study entry. Mobile phlebotomists in the prospective study collected whole blood, serum and a nasopharyngeal or oropharyngeal swab from every participant. Prospective study participants could optionally give additional blood draws and questionnaires over a roughly 2-month period. Prospective study blood samples were shipped either frozen or at room temperature before DNA extraction. Trimming takes 6 bases off V and 4 bases off J; junction bases not matched to a gene: 4. The CDR3 numbers 13 residues from cysteine through phenylalanine. The CDR3 DNA has 39 bases and is translated from base 1. CDR1 ENHRY and CDR2 SYGVKD are derived from the germline V gene.

This clonotype was obtained from a man between 40 and 49 years old who had been exposed to COVID-19. The sequenced sample was PBMCs or T cells enriched from blood (not recorded which). The sequence is built from TRBV10-3 and TRBJ1-1, with 8 bases matching TRBD1. Read as DNA, the sequence is TGTGCCATCAGGCAGGACAGGGCCACTGAAGCTTTCTTT. This codes for CAIRQDRATEAFF.